This TCR beta chain was profiled in a study of cytomegalovirus exposure and HLA in healthy donors. Repertoires were generated with immunoSEQ multiplex PCR, while TCRdb's copy carries only in-frame clones and drops some. The repertoire holds some 110,000 clones, with roughly nine tenths as singletons. This receptor was identified in a man between 18 and 35 years old in good health and CMV-seropositive. The source material was PBMCs.

This CDR3 is CSVGSLYEQYF. CDR3 nucleotide sequence: TGCAGCGTTGGAAGCCTCTACGAGCAGTACTTC. The rearrangement joins TRBV29-1 to TRBJ2-7, with no clear D. The CDR3 consists of 11 residues. Germline assignment: CDR1 SQVTM and CDR2 ANQGSEA. With 4 bases removed from V and 3 bases from J, the gap between germline ends came to 7 bases.